What follows are 17 T cell receptor beta chains derived from one specimen sequenced in a study of shared clonotypes between healthy human individuals. The repertoire was sequenced with immunoSEQ multiplex PCR; TCRdb's copy has only in-frame clones and lacks some. The repertoire holds about 480,000 clones, around 79% seen once, with approximately 12% in the top ten. The sequenced sample consisted of PBMCs. All receptors come from a woman in her 40s in good health. Some clones in this sample may be carry-over from other donors' samples.

This clone was recorded only once. The genes are TRBV7-2 and TRBJ2-1; D unclear. This CDR3 comprises 15 residues. The germline V and J ends were trimmed by 2 bases and 0 bases, with 8 bases remaining between them. CDR1 and CDR2 from the germline V gene are SGHTA and FQGNSA. CDR3 DNA: TGTGCCAGCAGCTTACCCCCGGGCTCCTACAATGAGCAGTTCTTC. Translating gives CASSLPPGSYNEQFF. The variable domain in full, completed from reference TRBV7-2 and TRBJ2-1, reads GAGVSQSPSNKVTEKGKDVELRCDPISGHTALYWYRQSLGQGLEFLIYFQGNSAPDKSGLPSDRFSAERTGGSVSTLTIQRTQQEDSAVYLCASSLPPGSYNEQFFGPGTRLTVL.

J is TRBJ1-5 and V is TRBV2, with D unresolved. Germline V gene sequence: CDR1 SNHLY, CDR2 FYNNEI. Deletions cut 7 bases from V and 9 bases from J, with 19 bases between. The CDR3 consists of 14 residues. As DNA, the CDR3 is TGTGCCAGCACTGACCGGCATTCTTTCCCGCCCCAGCATTTT. Its translation is CASTDRHSFPPQHF.

V usage is TRBV5-4 and J usage is TRBJ2-5; the match to TRBD1 covers 8 bases. Germline V CDR1 and CDR2: SGHNT, YYREEE (reference sequence). CDR3 length: 15 amino acids. J gave up 4 bases and V 3 bases, and 8 bases lay outside the gene matches. The CDR3 protein is CASSSPRTGRETQYF. CDR3 coding DNA: TGTGCCAGCAGCTCACCTAGGACAGGGAGAGAGACCCAGTACTTC.

The chain joins TRBV5-1 to TRBJ2-7; D might be TRBD2 (6 bases). This CDR3 spans 18 amino acids. Germline CDR1 is SGHRS and CDR2 is YFSETQ. Trimming pared 4 bases from V and 2 bases from J, leaving 25 bases between. The CDR3 DNA follows: TGCGCCAGCAGCCCTGCCTGGGCTAGCGATTCACTCACCTACGAGCAGTACTTC. Amino acid sequence: CASSPAWASDSLTYEQYF.

The chain is built from TRBV28 and TRBJ2-7; TRBD1 aligns across 7 bases. V was pared by 6 bases and J by 2 bases, with 10 bases of the junction left unmatched. Germline-derived CDR1 and CDR2 are MDHEN and SYDVKM. The length of the CDR3 is 15 residues. As DNA, the CDR3 is TGTGCCAGCAGCCCTCTAACAGGGGTAACCTACGAGCAGTACTTC. This codes for CASSPLTGVTYEQYF.

Ten or more counts support this clone. The chain has TRBV5-1 and TRBJ2-7, with TRBD1 matching 10 bases. The junction had 7 bases not matched to a gene; V was cut back by 4 bases and J by 6 bases. Germline CDR1 is SGHRS and CDR2 is YFSETQ. There are 14 residues in the CDR3. The CDR3 reads CASSLGDRGPEQYF. In nucleotides, the CDR3 is TGCGCCAGCAGCCTAGGTGACAGGGGGCCCGAGCAGTACTTC.

The chain joins TRBV29-1 to TRBJ2-3; TRBD2 aligns across 13 bases. The CDR3 spans 15 residues. The trim removed 3 bases at V and 4 bases at J, leaving 4 bases unmatched. Per germline, CDR1 SQVTM and CDR2 ANQGSEA. In DNA form, the CDR3 reads TGCAGCGTTGAGAGGACTAGCGGGAGCCCAGATACGCAGTATTTT. Residues: CSVERTSGSPDTQYF.

The V and J genes are TRBV7-6 and TRBJ2-1, with 15 bases aligning to TRBD2. The V and J ends lost 3 bases and 4 bases, in that order; junction bases with no gene match: 16. Germline CDR1 and CDR2: SGHVS and FNYEAQ. The CDR3 has 21 amino acids. CDR3 bases: TGTGCCAGCAGCTTGGCCGGGACTAGCGGGAGGTCTCGGGAAGGTTACAATGAGCAGTTCTTC. This sequence encodes CASSLAGTSGRSREGYNEQFF.

The rearrangement joins TRBV12-5 to TRBJ2-1, with D uncertain. This CDR3 has 14 residues. Germline V gene lookup returns CDR1 LGHNT and CDR2 FRNRAP. With 9 bases removed from V and 7 bases from J, the gap between germline ends came to 19 bases. The CDR3 DNA reads TGTGCTAGCACAAACGGCCTGTACCAAAATGAGCAGTTCTTC. This gives the protein CASTNGLYQNEQFF.

The chain recombines TRBV27 with TRBJ2-7; D not resolved. CDR3 size: 15 residues. Trimming pared 2 bases from V and 1 base from J, leaving 12 bases between. The V gene's germline CDR1 is MNHEY and CDR2 SMNVEV (reference sequence). The CDR3 here is CASSLTAVPSYEQYF. The CDR3 DNA sequence: TGTGCCAGCAGTTTAACGGCGGTACCATCCTACGAGCAGTACTTC.

The CDR3 region has the DNA TGTGCCAGCAGCTTAGTATGGGGAAATGCCGGGGAGCTGTTTTTT. Its protein is CASSLVWGNAGELFF. The chain has TRBV7-2 and TRBJ2-2; the D is unclear. Trimming stripped 1 base from V and 6 bases from J, with 12 bases between. CDR1 is SGHTA, CDR2 FQGNSA, per germline. This CDR3 has 15 residues.

Only one count was recorded for this clone. The V gene is TRBV7-9, the J gene TRBJ2-7; 12 bases are shared with TRBD1. With V trimmed by 4 bases and J by 0 bases, 4 bases remained unmatched. The CDR3 length is 16 residues. Germline V gene data show CDR1 as SEHNR and CDR2 as FQNEAQ (reference sequence). CDR3 sequence reads: CASSSWGQGASYEQYF. The CDR3 region has the DNA TGTGCCAGCAGCTCATGGGGACAGGGGGCCTCCTACGAGCAGTACTTC.

The chain uses TRBV2 and TRBJ2-3; 7 bases agree with TRBD2. The CDR3 consists of 14 residues. Germline loops: CDR1 SNHLY, CDR2 FYNNEI. V was pared by 6 bases and J by 1 base, with 4 bases of the junction left unmatched. CDR3 protein: CASSASGGTDTQYF. The DNA of the CDR3 is TGTGCCAGCAGCGCTAGCGGTGGCACAGATACGCAGTATTTT.

The V and J genes are TRBV9 and TRBJ2-1, with TRBD1 matching 9 bases. The CDR3 is made up of 15 amino acids. The V and J ends lost 6 bases and 8 bases, in that order; junction bases with no gene match: 12. Germline-derived CDR1 and CDR2 are SGDLS and YYNGEE. CDR3 DNA: TGTGCCAGCACGACACCGGGACAGGGAACGGATGAGCAGTTCTTC. Translated, it gives CASTTPGQGTDEQFF.

This chain connects TRBV27 to TRBJ2-5; D uncertain. The CDR3 sequence is 11 residues long. V lost 3 bases to trimming and J lost 5 bases, with 4 bases between them. Germline V gene sequence: CDR1 MNHEY, CDR2 SMNVEV (reference sequence). Here the CDR3 DNA reads TGTGCCAGCAGTTTGATGGAGACCCAGTACTTC. It codes for CASSLMETQYF.

V is TRBV30 and J is TRBJ2-7, with 11 positions matching TRBD2. The CDR3 has 17 residues. Germline V CDR1 and CDR2: GTSNPN, SVGIG (reference sequence). J lost 3 bases, V lost 3 bases, and 13 bases had no gene match. DNA for the CDR3: TGTGCCTGGAGCCCTTACTTAGGGACTAGCGGCCGCTACGAGCAGTACTTC. Amino acids: CAWSPYLGTSGRYEQYF.

The chain recombines TRBV28 with TRBJ1-1, with no clear D. This CDR3 has 13 amino acids. V was trimmed by 2 bases and J by 8 bases, leaving 12 bases between them. The V gene's germline CDR1 is MDHEN and CDR2 SYDVKM. The CDR3 bases are TGTGCCAGCAGTTTACCCACGGACTACGAAGCTTTCTTT. Its protein is CASSLPTDYEAFF.